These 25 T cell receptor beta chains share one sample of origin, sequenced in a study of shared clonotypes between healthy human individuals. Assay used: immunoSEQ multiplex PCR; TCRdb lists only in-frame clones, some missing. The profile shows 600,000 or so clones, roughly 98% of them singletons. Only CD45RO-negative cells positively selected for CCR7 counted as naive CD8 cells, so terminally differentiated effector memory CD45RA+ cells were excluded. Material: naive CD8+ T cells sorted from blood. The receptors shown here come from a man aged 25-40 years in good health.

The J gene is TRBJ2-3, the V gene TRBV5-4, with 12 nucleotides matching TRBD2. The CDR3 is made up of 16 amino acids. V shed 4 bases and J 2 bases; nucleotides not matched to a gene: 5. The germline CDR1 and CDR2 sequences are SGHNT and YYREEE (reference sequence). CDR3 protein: CASSTWTSGVTDTQYF. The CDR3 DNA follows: TGTGCCAGCAGCACTTGGACTAGCGGGGTCACAGATACGCAGTATTTT.

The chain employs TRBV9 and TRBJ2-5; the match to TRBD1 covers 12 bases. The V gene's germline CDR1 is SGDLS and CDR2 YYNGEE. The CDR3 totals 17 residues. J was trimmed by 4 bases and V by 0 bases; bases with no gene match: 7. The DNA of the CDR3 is TGTGCCAGCAGCGTAGTTGGGACAGGGGGCCCATTAGAGACCCAGTACTTC. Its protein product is CASSVVGTGGPLETQYF.

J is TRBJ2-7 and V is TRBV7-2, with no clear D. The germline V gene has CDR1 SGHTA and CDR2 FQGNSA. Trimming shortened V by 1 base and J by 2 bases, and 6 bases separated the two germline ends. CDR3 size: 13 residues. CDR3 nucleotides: TGTGCCAGCAGCTTAGAATTGACCTACGAGCAGTACTTC. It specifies CASSLELTYEQYF.

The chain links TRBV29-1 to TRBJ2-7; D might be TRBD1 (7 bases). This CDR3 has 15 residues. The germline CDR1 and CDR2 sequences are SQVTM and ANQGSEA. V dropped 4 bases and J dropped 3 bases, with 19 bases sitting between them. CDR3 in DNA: TGCAGCGTTGTAAGGGCGGGGACAGAGGGCTACGAGCAGTACTTC. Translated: CSVVRAGTEGYEQYF.

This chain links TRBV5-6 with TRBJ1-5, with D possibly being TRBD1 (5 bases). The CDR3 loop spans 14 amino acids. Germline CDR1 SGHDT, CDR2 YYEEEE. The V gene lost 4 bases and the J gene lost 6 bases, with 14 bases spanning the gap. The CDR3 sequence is CASSPGTGSQPQHF. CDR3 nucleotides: TGTGCCAGCAGCCCGGGGACGGGGAGTCAGCCCCAGCATTTT. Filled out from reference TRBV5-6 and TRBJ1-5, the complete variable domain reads DAGVTQSPTHLIKTRGQQVTLRCSPKSGHDTVSWYQQALGQGPQFIFQYYEEEERQRGNFPDRFSGHQFPNYSSELNVNALLLGDSALYLCASSPGTGSQPQHFGDGTRLSIL.

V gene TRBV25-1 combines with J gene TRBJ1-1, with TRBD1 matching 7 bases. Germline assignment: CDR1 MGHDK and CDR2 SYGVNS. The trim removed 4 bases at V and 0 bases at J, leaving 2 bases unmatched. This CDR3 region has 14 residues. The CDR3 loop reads CASSGGGMNTEAFF. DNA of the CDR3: TGTGCCAGCAGTGGAGGGGGCATGAACACTGAAGCTTTCTTT. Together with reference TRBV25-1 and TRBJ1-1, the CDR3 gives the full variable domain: EADIYQTPRYLVIGTGKKITLECSQTMGHDKMYWYQQDPGMELHLIHYSYGVNSTEKGDLSSESTVSRIRTEHFPLTLESARPSHTSQYLCASSGGGMNTEAFFGQGTRLTVV.

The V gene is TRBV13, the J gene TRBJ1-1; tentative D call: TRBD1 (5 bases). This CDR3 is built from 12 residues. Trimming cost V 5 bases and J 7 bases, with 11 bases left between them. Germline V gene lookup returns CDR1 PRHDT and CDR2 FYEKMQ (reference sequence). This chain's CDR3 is CASSPGPIEAFF. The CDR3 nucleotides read TGTGCCAGCAGCCCGGGACCTATTGAAGCTTTCTTT.

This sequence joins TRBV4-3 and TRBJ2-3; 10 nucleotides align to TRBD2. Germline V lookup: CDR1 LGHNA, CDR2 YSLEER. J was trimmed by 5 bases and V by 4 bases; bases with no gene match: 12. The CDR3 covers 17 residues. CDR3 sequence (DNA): TGCGCCAGCAGCCCACGAAGTAGCGGGAGGTACGGAGATACGCAGTATTTT. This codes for CASSPRSSGRYGDTQYF.

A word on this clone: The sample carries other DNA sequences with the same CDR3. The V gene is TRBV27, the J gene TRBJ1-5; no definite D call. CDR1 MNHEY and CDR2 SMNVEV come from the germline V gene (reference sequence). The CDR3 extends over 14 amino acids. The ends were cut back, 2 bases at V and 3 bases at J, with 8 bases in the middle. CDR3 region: CASSLGQSNQPQHF. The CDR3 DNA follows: TGTGCCAGCAGTTTAGGGCAGTCCAATCAGCCCCAGCATTTT.

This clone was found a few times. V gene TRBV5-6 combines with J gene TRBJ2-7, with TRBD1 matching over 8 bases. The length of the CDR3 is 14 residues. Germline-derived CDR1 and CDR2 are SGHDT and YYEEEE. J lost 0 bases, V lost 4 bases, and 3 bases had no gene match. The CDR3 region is CASSLDRDSYEQYF. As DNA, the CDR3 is TGTGCCAGCAGCCTGGACAGGGACTCCTACGAGCAGTACTTC.

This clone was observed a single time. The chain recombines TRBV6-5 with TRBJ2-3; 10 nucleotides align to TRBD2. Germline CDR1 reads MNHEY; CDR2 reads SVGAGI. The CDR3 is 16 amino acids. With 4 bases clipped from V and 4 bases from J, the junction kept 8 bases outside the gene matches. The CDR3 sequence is CASSFEAGGPPDTQYF. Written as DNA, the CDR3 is TGTGCCAGCAGTTTCGAAGCGGGAGGGCCCCCAGATACGCAGTATTTT.

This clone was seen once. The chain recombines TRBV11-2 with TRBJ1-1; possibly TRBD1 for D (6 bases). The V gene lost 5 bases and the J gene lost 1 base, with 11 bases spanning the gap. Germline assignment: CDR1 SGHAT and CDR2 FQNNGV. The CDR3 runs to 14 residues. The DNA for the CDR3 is TGTGCCAGCAGCCCAACAGGGAGGAACACTGAAGCTTTCTTT. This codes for CASSPTGRNTEAFF.

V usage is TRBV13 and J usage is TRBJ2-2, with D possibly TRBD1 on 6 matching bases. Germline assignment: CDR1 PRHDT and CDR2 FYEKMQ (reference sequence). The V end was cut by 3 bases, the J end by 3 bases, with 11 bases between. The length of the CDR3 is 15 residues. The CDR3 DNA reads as TGTGCCAGCAGCTTTGGGACATCTCACACCGGGGAGCTGTTTTTT. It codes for CASSFGTSHTGELFF.

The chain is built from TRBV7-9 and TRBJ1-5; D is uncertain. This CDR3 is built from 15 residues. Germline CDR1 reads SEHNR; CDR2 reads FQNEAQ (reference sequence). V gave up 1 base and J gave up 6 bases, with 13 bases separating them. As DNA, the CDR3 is TGTGCCAGCAGCTTAGGTTTCGGGAATCTTCAGCCCCAGCATTTT. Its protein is CASSLGFGNLQPQHF.

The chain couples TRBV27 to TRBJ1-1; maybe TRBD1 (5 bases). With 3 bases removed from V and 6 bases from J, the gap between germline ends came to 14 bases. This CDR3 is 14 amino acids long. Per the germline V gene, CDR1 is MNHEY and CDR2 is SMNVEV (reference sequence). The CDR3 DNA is TGTGCCAGCAGTTTCGCTCAGGGTTGGGCTGAAGCTTTCTTT. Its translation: CASSFAQGWAEAFF.

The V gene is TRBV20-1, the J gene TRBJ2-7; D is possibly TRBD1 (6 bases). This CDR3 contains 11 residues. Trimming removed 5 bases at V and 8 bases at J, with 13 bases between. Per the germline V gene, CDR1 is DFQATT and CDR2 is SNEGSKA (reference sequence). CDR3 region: CSAVYQGKQYF. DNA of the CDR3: TGCAGTGCTGTCTACCAGGGGAAGCAGTACTTC.

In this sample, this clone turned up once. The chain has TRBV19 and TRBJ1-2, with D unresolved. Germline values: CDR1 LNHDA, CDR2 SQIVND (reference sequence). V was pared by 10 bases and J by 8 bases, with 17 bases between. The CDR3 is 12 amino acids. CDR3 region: CATLGGRLGYTF. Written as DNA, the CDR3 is TGTGCCACTCTTGGTGGGCGTCTGGGCTACACCTTC.

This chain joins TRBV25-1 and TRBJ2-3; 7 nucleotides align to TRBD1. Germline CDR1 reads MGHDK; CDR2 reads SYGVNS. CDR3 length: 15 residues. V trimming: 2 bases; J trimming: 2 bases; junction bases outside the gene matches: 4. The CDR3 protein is CASSEIGGITDTQYF. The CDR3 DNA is TGTGCCAGCAGTGAAATAGGGGGCATCACAGATACGCAGTATTTT.

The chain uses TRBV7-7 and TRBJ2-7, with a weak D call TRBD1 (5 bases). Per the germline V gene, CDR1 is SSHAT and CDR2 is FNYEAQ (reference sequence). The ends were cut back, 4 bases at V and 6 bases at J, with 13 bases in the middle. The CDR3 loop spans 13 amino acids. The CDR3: CASSSEQGFEQYF. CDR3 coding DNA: TGTGCCAGCAGCTCAGAGCAGGGATTCGAGCAGTACTTC.

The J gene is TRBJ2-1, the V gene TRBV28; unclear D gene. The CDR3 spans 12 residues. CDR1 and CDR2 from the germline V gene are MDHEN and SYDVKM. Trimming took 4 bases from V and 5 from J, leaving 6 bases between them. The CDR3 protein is CASSSLHNEQFF. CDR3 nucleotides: TGTGCCAGCAGTTCTCTACACAATGAGCAGTTCTTC.

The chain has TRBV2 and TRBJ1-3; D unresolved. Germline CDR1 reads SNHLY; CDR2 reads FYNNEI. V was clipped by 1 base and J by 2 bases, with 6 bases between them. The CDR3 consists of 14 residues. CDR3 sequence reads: CASSEEFTGNTIYF. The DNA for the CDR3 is TGTGCCAGCAGTGAAGAGTTTACTGGAAACACCATATATTTT.

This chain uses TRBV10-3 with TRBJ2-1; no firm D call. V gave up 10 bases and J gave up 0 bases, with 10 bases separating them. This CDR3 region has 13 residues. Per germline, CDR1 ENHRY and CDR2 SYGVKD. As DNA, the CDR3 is TGTGCCACTCCCCGGAGCTCCTACAATGAGCAGTTCTTC. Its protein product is CATPRSSYNEQFF.

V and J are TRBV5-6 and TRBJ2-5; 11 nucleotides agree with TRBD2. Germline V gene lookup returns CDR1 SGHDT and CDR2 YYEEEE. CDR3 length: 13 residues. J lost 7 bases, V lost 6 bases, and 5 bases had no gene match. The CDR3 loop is CASTWLAGGTQYF. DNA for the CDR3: TGTGCCAGCACCTGGCTAGCGGGAGGGACCCAGTACTTC.

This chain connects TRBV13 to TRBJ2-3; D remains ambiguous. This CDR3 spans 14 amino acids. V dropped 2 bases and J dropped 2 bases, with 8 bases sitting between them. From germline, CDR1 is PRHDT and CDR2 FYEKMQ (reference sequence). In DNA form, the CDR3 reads TGTGCCAGCAGCTTATGGGCCAACACAGATACGCAGTATTTT. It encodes CASSLWANTDTQYF.

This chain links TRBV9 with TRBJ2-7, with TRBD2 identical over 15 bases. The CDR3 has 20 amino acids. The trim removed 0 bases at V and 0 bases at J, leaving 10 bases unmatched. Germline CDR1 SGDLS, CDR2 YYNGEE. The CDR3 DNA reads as TGTGCCAGCAGCGTAGCCCCACCGGGACTAGCGGGAGGCCCCTCCTACGAGCAGTACTTC. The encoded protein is CASSVAPPGLAGGPSYEQYF.